This T cell receptor beta chain derives from a study of blood T cell repertoires in COVID-19. For the study at large: Some COVID-19 samples were acute and others convalescent; all came from the United States, Italy and Spain.

Generated by immunoSEQ multiplex PCR, the TCRdb table keeps only in-frame clones and is missing some. The table includes 210,000 or so clones, 92% detected once. The germline V and J ends were trimmed by 4 bases and 11 bases, with 15 bases remaining between them. The CDR3 spans 14 residues. CDR1 is SGHTA, CDR2 FQGTGA, per germline. This rearrangement joins TRBV7-3 to TRBJ1-6; TRBD1 might be the D (5 bases). The clonotype comes from a man aged 25 to 40 with acute or convalescent COVID-19. The sample was peripheral blood. The DNA of the CDR3 is TGTGCCAGCAGCTCTGGCGGGGGTAGGACACCCCTCCACTTT. Protein product: CASSSGGGRTPLHF.